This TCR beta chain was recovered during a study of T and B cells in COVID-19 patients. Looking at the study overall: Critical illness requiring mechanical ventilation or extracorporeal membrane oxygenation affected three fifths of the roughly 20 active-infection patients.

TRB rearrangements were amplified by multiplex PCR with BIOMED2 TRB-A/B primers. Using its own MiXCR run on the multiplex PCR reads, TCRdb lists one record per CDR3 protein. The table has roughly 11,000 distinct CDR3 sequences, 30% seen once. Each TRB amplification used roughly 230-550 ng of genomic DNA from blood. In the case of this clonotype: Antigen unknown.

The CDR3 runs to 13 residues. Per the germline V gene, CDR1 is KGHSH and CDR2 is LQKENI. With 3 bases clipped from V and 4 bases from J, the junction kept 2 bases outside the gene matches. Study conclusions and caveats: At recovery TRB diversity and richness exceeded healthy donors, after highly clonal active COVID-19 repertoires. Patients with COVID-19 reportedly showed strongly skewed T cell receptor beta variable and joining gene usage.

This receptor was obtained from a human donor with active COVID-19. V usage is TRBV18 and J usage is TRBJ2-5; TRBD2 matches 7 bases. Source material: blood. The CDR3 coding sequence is TGTGCCAGCTCACCGCCGGGAGGAGAGACCCAGTACTTC. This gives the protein CASSPPGGETQYF. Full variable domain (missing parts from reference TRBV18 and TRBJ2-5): NAGVMQNPRHLVRRRGQEARLRCSPMKGHSHVYWYRQLPEEGLKFMVYLQKENIIDESGMPKERFSAEFPKEGPSILRIQQVVRGDSAAYFCASSPPGGETQYFGPGTRLLVL.